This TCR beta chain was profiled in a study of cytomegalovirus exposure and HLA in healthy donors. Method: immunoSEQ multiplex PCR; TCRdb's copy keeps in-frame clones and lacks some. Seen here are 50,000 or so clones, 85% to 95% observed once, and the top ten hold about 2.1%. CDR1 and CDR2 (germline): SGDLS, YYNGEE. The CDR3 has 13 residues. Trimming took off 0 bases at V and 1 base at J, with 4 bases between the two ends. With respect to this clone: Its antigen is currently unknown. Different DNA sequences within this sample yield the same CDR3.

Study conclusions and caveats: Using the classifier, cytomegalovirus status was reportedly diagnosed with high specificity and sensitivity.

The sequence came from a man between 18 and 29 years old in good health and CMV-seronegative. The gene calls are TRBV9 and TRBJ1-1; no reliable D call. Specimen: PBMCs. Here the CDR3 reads CASSVVQNTEAFF. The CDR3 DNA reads TGTGCCAGCAGCGTAGTCCAGAACACTGAAGCTTTCTTT.